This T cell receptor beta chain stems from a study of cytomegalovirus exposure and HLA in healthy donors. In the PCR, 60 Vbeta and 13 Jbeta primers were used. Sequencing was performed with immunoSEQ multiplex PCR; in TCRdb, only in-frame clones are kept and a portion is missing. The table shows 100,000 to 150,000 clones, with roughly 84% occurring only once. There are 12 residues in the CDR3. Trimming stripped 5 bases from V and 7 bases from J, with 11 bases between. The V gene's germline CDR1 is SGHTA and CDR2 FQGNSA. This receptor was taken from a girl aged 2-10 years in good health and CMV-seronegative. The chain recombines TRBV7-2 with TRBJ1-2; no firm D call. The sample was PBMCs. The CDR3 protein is CASSDNRLGYTF. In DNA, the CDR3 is TGTGCCAGCAGCGACAACCGCCTTGGCTACACCTTC.